Below are 23 T cell receptor beta chains sequenced from a single sample in a study of cytomegalovirus exposure and HLA in healthy donors (dated by TCRdb to the late 2010s). Libraries were made using the immunoSEQ multiplex PCR assay. The multiplex PCR relied on a mix of 60 forward primers for TCR Vbeta segments and 13 reverse primers for TCR Jbeta segments. TCRdb carries this immuneACCESS record with in-frame sequences only. Its versions omit some clonotypes, under half of them owing to an unresolved V gene in the studies checked, with the rest unexplained. This sample comprises around 64,000 clones, over 75% of them detected only once. The ten largest make up 12% of the sample. The sample was PBMCs. Every receptor here comes from a woman aged 25 to 39 in good health and CMV-seropositive.

The chain employs TRBV30 and TRBJ2-2, with D possibly being TRBD1 (7 bases). This CDR3 comprises 15 residues. Trimming took off 3 bases at V and 4 bases at J, with 15 bases between the two ends. In germline, CDR1 is GTSNPN, CDR2 SVGIG (reference sequence). The CDR3, as DNA: TGTGCCTGGAGGCGGGACAGAGCGAGCACCGGGGAGCTGTTTTTT. Translation: CAWRRDRASTGELFF.

V and J are TRBV28 and TRBJ2-7; 11 bases fit TRBD1. The V and J ends lost 0 bases and 6 bases, in that order; junction bases with no gene match: 1. This CDR3 has 14 residues. Germline V CDR1 and CDR2: MDHEN, SYDVKM. The CDR3 nucleotides are TGTGCCAGCAGTTTATGGGGGACAGGGGGCGAGCAGTACTTC. As protein: CASSLWGTGGEQYF.

V is TRBV29-1 and J is TRBJ2-1, with D possibly TRBD1 on 5 matching bases. CDR1 is SQVTM, CDR2 ANQGSEA, per germline. This CDR3 has 14 residues. V was shortened by 4 bases and J by 7 bases, with 17 bases between the two germline ends. DNA for the CDR3: TGCAGCGTTGCATCCTTAACTGCAGGGAATGAGCAGTTCTTC. This translates into CSVASLTAGNEQFF.

The chain recombines TRBV7-7 with TRBJ2-1; 8 bases line up with TRBD2. The V gene's germline CDR1 is SSHAT and CDR2 FNYEAQ (reference sequence). This CDR3 contains 15 residues. V was pared by 5 bases and J by 5 bases, with 8 bases of the junction left unmatched. CDR3 amino acids: CASSLNSGVNNEQFF. Here the CDR3 DNA reads TGTGCCAGCAGCCTGAATAGCGGGGTAAACAATGAGCAGTTCTTC.

The gene calls are TRBV5-1 and TRBJ2-3, with a tentative D call TRBD2 (6 bases). The CDR3 is 17 amino acids. CDR1 is SGHRS, CDR2 YFSETQ, per germline. V dropped 6 bases and J dropped 1 base, with 21 bases sitting between them. CDR3 nucleotides: TGCGCCAGCACCCCTTTGGTGGAGGTAGCGGGCACAGATACGCAGTATTTT. It codes for CASTPLVEVAGTDTQYF.

This clone was found a few times. This chain links TRBV19 with TRBJ2-2; 7 bases agree with TRBD2. This CDR3 is built from 15 residues. CDR1 LNHDA and CDR2 SQIVND come from the germline V gene (reference sequence). V gave up 6 bases and J gave up 0 bases; unmatched junction bases: 4. The CDR3 protein is CASRIGLANTGELFF. CDR3 coding DNA: TGTGCCAGTAGGATTGGACTAGCGAACACCGGGGAGCTGTTTTTT. The whole variable domain, filled in from reference TRBV19 and TRBJ2-2, reads DGGITQSPKYLFRKEGQNVTLSCEQNLNHDAMYWYRQDPGQGLRLIYYSQIVNDFQKGDIAEGYSVSREKKESFPLTVTSAQKNPTAFYLCASRIGLANTGELFFGEGSRLTVL.

V and J are TRBV18 and TRBJ2-1; D perhaps matches TRBD1 (6 bases). The germline V gene has CDR1 KGHSH and CDR2 LQKENI. V lost 0 bases and J lost 6, with 15 bases in between. This CDR3 region has 16 residues. CDR3 in amino acids: CASSPPQGRVGNEQFF. The CDR3 region has the DNA TGTGCCAGCTCACCACCACAGGGAAGGGTTGGCAATGAGCAGTTCTTC.

The V gene is TRBV2, the J gene TRBJ1-5, with 8 nucleotides matching TRBD1. Germline V gene lookup returns CDR1 SNHLY and CDR2 FYNNEI. The CDR3 runs 15 residues. With 5 bases clipped from V and 4 bases from J, the junction kept 7 bases outside the gene matches. The CDR3 DNA reads as TGTGCCAGCAGTCCTAGGACAGGGCCTAATCAGCCCCAGCATTTT. The encoded protein is CASSPRTGPNQPQHF.

Remarks on this clone: This specimen includes other DNA sequences encoding the same CDR3. The rearrangement joins TRBV5-6 to TRBJ1-4, with TRBD1 as a possible D gene (5 bases). CDR3 length: 13 amino acids. The ends were cut back, 4 bases at V and 8 bases at J, with 12 bases in the middle. Germline CDR1 SGHDT, CDR2 YYEEEE. The DNA for the CDR3 is TGTGCCAGCAGCGCTAGGGGTCGGGAAAAACTGTTTTTT. The encoded protein is CASSARGREKLFF.

The chain links TRBV18 to TRBJ1-5; D perhaps matches TRBD1 (5 bases). The CDR3 loop spans 14 amino acids. Trimming stripped 4 bases from V and 2 bases from J, with 9 bases between. Looked up from germline, CDR1 is KGHSH and CDR2 is LQKENI. CDR3 DNA: TGTGCCAGCTCACAGGGGTATGGCAATCAGCCCCAGCATTTT. It yields the protein CASSQGYGNQPQHF. The whole variable domain, filled in from reference TRBV18 and TRBJ1-5, reads NAGVMQNPRHLVRRRGQEARLRCSPMKGHSHVYWYRQLPEEGLKFMVYLQKENIIDESGMPKERFSAEFPKEGPSILRIQQVVRGDSAAYFCASSQGYGNQPQHFGDGTRLSIL.

The rearrangement joins TRBV19 to TRBJ1-5, with D hard to call. Germline CDR1 LNHDA, CDR2 SQIVND (reference sequence). Trimming took off 7 bases at V and 3 bases at J, with 13 bases between the two ends. The length of the CDR3 is 14 residues. DNA for the CDR3: TGTGCCAGTACCTCCCAGGTGAACAATCAGCCCCAGCATTTT. Protein sequence: CASTSQVNNQPQHF.

There are a few counts of this clone. The chain couples TRBV18 to TRBJ1-1; D is unresolved. CDR3 length equals 13 residues. V was cut by 8 bases and J by 3 bases, with 13 bases left in between. Germline V CDR1 and CDR2: KGHSH, LQKENI. The CDR3 nucleotides are TGTGCCAGCGGGTTCGGAGGAGACACTGAAGCTTTCTTT. Translated, it gives CASGFGGDTEAFF.

This chain connects TRBV5-1 to TRBJ1-3, with D unresolved. Per the germline V gene, CDR1 is SGHRS and CDR2 is YFSETQ. CDR3 size: 13 residues. V lost 4 bases to trimming and J lost 2 bases, with 7 bases between them. CDR3 nucleotide sequence: TGCGCCAGCAGCCCCGGTACTGGAAACACCATATATTTT. Residues: CASSPGTGNTIYF.

Written as DNA, the CDR3 is TGTGCCACCAGCAACCGACAGTTTGACCTGCTTAGTGAAAAACTGTTTTTT. This encodes CATSNRQFDLLSEKLFF. This sequence joins TRBV15 and TRBJ1-4; D may be TRBD1 (5 bases). The V end lost 4 bases, the J end lost 7 bases, and 22 bases lay between the germline ends. The CDR3 is made up of 17 amino acids. Per the germline V gene, CDR1 is LNHNV and CDR2 is YYDKDF (reference sequence).

The chain has TRBV5-6 and TRBJ1-5; D is ambiguous. The CDR3 is made up of 14 amino acids. V lost 0 bases and J lost 3, with 7 bases in between. CDR1 and CDR2 (germline): SGHDT, YYEEEE. This CDR3 is CASSLVGPNQPQHF. In DNA, the CDR3 is TGTGCCAGCAGCTTGGTGGGCCCCAATCAGCCCCAGCATTTT.

This chain links TRBV2 with TRBJ2-7; 7 bases line up with TRBD1. CDR3 size: 14 residues. Germline CDR1 SNHLY, CDR2 FYNNEI. V was clipped by 4 bases and J by 1 base; unmatched bases: 4. CDR3 nucleotides: TGTGCCAGCAGTGGACAGGGAGAATCCTACGAGCAGTACTTC. This sequence encodes CASSGQGESYEQYF.

The chain is built from TRBV7-4 and TRBJ1-2, with a tentative D call TRBD1 (6 bases). Trimming pared 5 bases from V and 7 bases from J, leaving 11 bases between. Germline V gene data show CDR1 as SGHVT and CDR2 as SQSDAQ. The CDR3 consists of 12 residues. CDR3 sequence (DNA): TGTGCCAGCAGCAACAGGGAATGTGGCTACACCTTC. Protein product: CASSNRECGYTF.

This chain joins TRBV7-8 and TRBJ2-1; TRBD1 aligns across 9 bases. There are 16 residues in the CDR3. V gave up 4 bases and J gave up 1 base; unmatched junction bases: 5. Germline V gives CDR1 SGHVS, CDR2 FQNEAQ. CDR3 nucleotide sequence: TGTGCCAGCAGCTCTCGGACAGGGGTTTCCTACAATGAGCAGTTCTTC. The encoded protein is CASSSRTGVSYNEQFF.

This clone was observed a handful of times. The CDR3 coding sequence is TGTGCCAGCAGCTTCAACGGGGTGCAGCCCCAGCATTTT. Translating it yields CASSFNGVQPQHF. The chain uses TRBV9 and TRBJ1-5; no reliable D call. The CDR3 covers 13 residues. CDR1 is SGDLS and CDR2 is YYNGEE in the germline V gene. V lost 4 bases to trimming and J lost 7 bases, with 12 bases between them. Complete variable domain (other parts from reference TRBV9 and TRBJ1-5): DSGVTQTPKHLITATGQRVTLRCSPRSGDLSVYWYQQSLDQGLQFLIQYYNGEERAKGNILERFSAQQFPDLHSELNLSSLELGDSALYFCASSFNGVQPQHFGDGTRLSIL.

V is TRBV7-3 and J is TRBJ1-2; 10 bases map to TRBD1. CDR3 length equals 17 residues. The germline gives CDR1 SGHTA, CDR2 FQGTGA. V was pared by 4 bases and J by 6 bases, with 14 bases of the junction left unmatched. CDR3 nucleotide sequence: TGTGCCAGCAGCTGGACAGGGGGGTTCTCAAAGACAAATGGCTACACCTTC. Its translation: CASSWTGGFSKTNGYTF. Drawing the rest from reference TRBV7-3 and TRBJ1-2, the complete variable domain is GAGVSQTPSNKVTEKGKYVELRCDPISGHTALYWYRQSLGQGPEFLIYFQGTGAADDSGLPNDRFFAVRPEGSVSTLKIQRTERGDSAVYLCASSWTGGFSKTNGYTFGSGTRLTVV.

CDR3 sequence reads: CASSLVQGTSYGYTF. DNA for the CDR3: TGTGCCAGCAGTCTCGTACAGGGGACTAGCTATGGCTACACCTTC. The chain recombines TRBV6-5 with TRBJ1-2; 7 nucleotides line up with TRBD1. The CDR3 loop spans 15 amino acids. The junction had 10 bases not matched to a gene; V was cut back by 5 bases and J by 4 bases. Germline assignment: CDR1 MNHEY and CDR2 SVGAGI.

This chain links TRBV7-9 with TRBJ2-3; 12 bases map to TRBD1. The CDR3 is 16 amino acids. V lost 5 bases, J lost 4 bases, and 7 bases stayed unmatched. Germline CDR1 SEHNR, CDR2 FQNEAQ (reference sequence). For the CDR3, the DNA is TGTGCCAGCAGCGGGACAGGGGGCGCGGTCGCAGATACGCAGTATTTT. Protein product: CASSGTGGAVADTQYF. Supplemented by reference TRBV7-9 and TRBJ2-3, the full variable domain reads DTGVSQNPRHKITKRGQNVTFRCDPISEHNRLYWYRQTLGQGPEFLTYFQNEAQLEKSRLLSDRFSAERPKGSFSTLEIQRTEQGDSAMYLCASSGTGGAVADTQYFGPGTRLTVL.

The chain combines TRBV20-1 with TRBJ2-2; D gene ambiguous. The CDR3 spans 11 residues. Trimming removed 3 bases at V and 4 bases at J, with 3 bases between. Germline CDR1 DFQATT, CDR2 SNEGSKA (reference sequence). CDR3 protein: CSASGTGELFF. The CDR3 nucleotides read TGCAGTGCTAGCGGCACCGGGGAGCTGTTTTTT.